Below are 24 T cell receptor beta chains sequenced from a single sample in a study of OX40 agonist ivuxolimab in advanced cancers. Repertoires were generated with immunoSEQ multiplex PCR, while TCRdb's copy carries only in-frame clones and drops some. The data contain some 60,000 clones, roughly nine tenths of them seen just once; the ten biggest clones take up approximately 4%. The specimen comprised CD4+ or CD8+ T cells sorted from blood, sampled in a trial of the OX40 agonist ivuxolimab. The receptors derive from an adult with an advanced solid tumor such as melanoma, head and neck, liver or kidney cancer.

This chain connects TRBV7-2 to TRBJ1-1; D is ambiguous. V shed 1 base and J shed 1 base, with 10 bases lying between them. The CDR3 loop spans 15 amino acids. Germline values: CDR1 SGHTA, CDR2 FQGNSA. The CDR3 DNA is TGTGCCAGCAGCTTAGTGGGTCGGCCGAACACTGAAGCTTTCTTT. It encodes CASSLVGRPNTEAFF.

CDR3: CASSPGDIIQGIHF. The DNA for the CDR3 is TGTGCCAGCAGCCCCGGGGATATAATTCAGGGGATCCACTTT. The genes are TRBV2 and TRBJ1-6; TRBD1 might be the D (6 bases). V lost 6 bases and J 17 bases, leaving 23 bases between the germline ends. Germline V gene sequence: CDR1 SNHLY, CDR2 FYNNEI. CDR3 length: 14 amino acids. Using reference TRBV2 and TRBJ1-6 for the parts outside the CDR3, the full variable domain is EPEVTQTPSHQVTQMGQEVILRCVPISNHLYFYWYRQILGQKVEFLVSFYNNEISEKSEIFDDQFSVERPDGSNFTLKIRSTKLEDSAMYFCASSPGDIIQGIHFGNGTRLTVT.

The CDR3 sequence: CASSPGGFTEAFF. The CDR3 region has the DNA TGTGCCAGCTCGCCGGGAGGGTTTACTGAAGCTTTCTTT. This rearrangement joins TRBV7-2 to TRBJ1-1; D gene ambiguous. CDR3 length equals 13 residues. The V gene's germline CDR1 is SGHTA and CDR2 FQGNSA. V dropped 8 bases and J dropped 5 bases, with 15 bases sitting between them. Together with reference TRBV7-2 and TRBJ1-1, the CDR3 gives the full variable domain: GAGVSQSPSNKVTEKGKDVELRCDPISGHTALYWYRQSLGQGLEFLIYFQGNSAPDKSGLPSDRFSAERTGGSVSTLTIQRTQQEDSAVYLCASSPGGFTEAFFGQGTRLTVV.

About this clone itself: A junction boundary mismatches the germline segment, possibly from a read error. J is TRBJ2-2 and V is TRBV7-9; 8 nucleotides align to TRBD1. Germline V gene lookup returns CDR1 SEHNR and CDR2 FQNEAQ (reference sequence). The CDR3 is 16 residues long. CDR3 nucleotides: TGTGCCAACAGCTTATCCCCACAGGGGGGCACCGGGGAGCTGTTTTTT. The encoded protein is CANSLSPQGGTGELFF.

In its sample, this clone was seen a few times. The V gene is TRBV5-1, the J gene TRBJ2-5; D tentatively reads TRBD1 or TRBD2 (5 bases each). The ends were cut back, 4 bases at V and 4 bases at J, with 11 bases in the middle. Per germline, CDR1 SGHRS and CDR2 YFSETQ. The CDR3 runs 13 residues. In DNA, the CDR3 is TGCGCCAGCAGCCAGGGTGGGGGAGAGACCCAGTACTTC. Amino acid sequence: CASSQGGGETQYF.

CDR3 protein: CASSERGGWNSPLHF. DNA of the CDR3: TGTGCCAGCAGTGAAAGAGGGGGTTGGAATTCACCCCTCCACTTT. The V gene is TRBV27, the J gene TRBJ1-6; TRBD1 might be the D (6 bases). Per the germline V gene, CDR1 is MNHEY and CDR2 is SMNVEV (reference sequence). Trimming took off 5 bases at V and 7 bases at J, with 15 bases between the two ends. The length of the CDR3 is 15 residues.

This chain uses TRBV5-1 with TRBJ1-1; a possible D gene is TRBD1 (5 bases). The V gene's germline CDR1 is SGHRS and CDR2 YFSETQ. This CDR3 contains 14 residues. With 3 bases removed from V and 0 bases from J, the gap between germline ends came to 9 bases. CDR3 sequence (DNA): TGCGCCAGCAGCTCGGGGGGTATGAACACTGAAGCTTTCTTT. Translated: CASSSGGMNTEAFF.

DNA for the CDR3: TGCGCCAGCAGCTTGCTGACAGACCTCTCTTCAACTAATGAAAAACTGTTTTTT. Translated, it gives CASSLLTDLSSTNEKLFF. The V call is TRBV5-1, the J call TRBJ1-4; D might be TRBD1 (5 bases). Germline CDR1 and CDR2: SGHRS and YFSETQ. Trimming took 1 base from V and 0 from J, leaving 16 bases between them. The CDR3 consists of 18 residues.

The sample holds a few counts of this clone. Other DNA sequences in the same sample also yield this CDR3. The chain has TRBV7-9 and TRBJ2-3; no clear D gene. V was cut by 5 bases and J by 4 bases, with 10 bases left in between. The CDR3 has 13 amino acids. From germline, CDR1 is SEHNR and CDR2 FQNEAQ (reference sequence). The CDR3 region has the DNA TGTGCCAGCAGCCCTAAGGGCCCAGATACGCAGTATTTT. This codes for CASSPKGPDTQYF.

The CDR3 nucleotides read TGCAGCGTTACCCGGGACAGCTCTATTGGTGGCTACACCTTC. It encodes CSVTRDSSIGGYTF. This rearrangement joins TRBV29-1 to TRBJ1-2, with 7 bases lining up with TRBD1. Germline V gene data show CDR1 as SQVTM and CDR2 as ANQGSEA. This CDR3 comprises 14 residues. V dropped 5 bases and J dropped 7; count of bases not matched to a gene: 13.

This chain links TRBV2 with TRBJ1-6; D is perhaps TRBD1 (5 bases). V was cut by 7 bases and J by 10 bases, with 20 bases left in between. The CDR3 is 15 amino acids. Germline CDR1 SNHLY, CDR2 FYNNEI. Here the CDR3 reads CASIRGRVDPSPLHF. The CDR3 DNA sequence: TGTGCCAGCATTCGGGGCAGGGTGGATCCATCACCCCTCCACTTT.

As for this clone: This CDR3 is also generated by other DNA sequences in the sample. This rearrangement joins TRBV7-2 to TRBJ2-1, with D perhaps given as TRBD1 or TRBD2 (5 bases each). There are 14 residues in the CDR3. The germline CDR1 and CDR2 sequences are SGHTA and FQGNSA. The ends were cut back, 2 bases at V and 5 bases at J, with 10 bases in the middle. The CDR3 sequence is CASSLNGADNEQFF. CDR3 DNA sequence: TGTGCCAGCAGCTTAAACGGGGCCGACAATGAGCAGTTCTTC.

DNA of the CDR3: TGCGCCAGCAGCCCAGGGGTGGGGAATCAGCCCCAGCATTTT. This codes for CASSPGVGNQPQHF. V and J are TRBV4-3 and TRBJ1-5; tentative D call: TRBD1 (6 bases). The germline V and J ends were trimmed by 4 bases and 4 bases, with 11 bases remaining between them. The V gene's germline CDR1 is LGHNA and CDR2 YSLEER. The CDR3 has 14 residues.

This chain uses TRBV11-2 with TRBJ2-2; no reliable D call. Looked up from germline, CDR1 is SGHAT and CDR2 is FQNNGV. This CDR3 has 14 amino acids. Trimming removed 0 bases at V and 7 bases at J, with 9 bases between. CDR3 DNA: TGTGCCAGCAGCTTAGATAGCTTAGGCGGGGAGCTGTTTTTT. Amino acids: CASSLDSLGGELFF.

This chain uses TRBV28 with TRBJ1-5; D is perhaps TRBD1 (6 bases). Trimming took off 9 bases at V and 3 bases at J, with 9 bases between the two ends. Germline loops: CDR1 MDHEN, CDR2 SYDVKM. The CDR3 totals 12 residues. DNA for the CDR3: TGTGCCAGGAGGACAGTCAATCAGCCCCAGCATTTT. It is translated as CARRTVNQPQHF. Full variable domain (missing parts from reference TRBV28 and TRBJ1-5): DVKVTQSSRYLVKRTGEKVFLECVQDMDHENMFWYRQDPGLGLRLIYFSYDVKMKEKGDIPEGYSVSREKKERFSLILESASTNQTSMYLCARRTVNQPQHFGDGTRLSIL.

This sequence joins TRBV2 and TRBJ1-1; D perhaps matches TRBD1 (6 bases). CDR3 length equals 13 residues. Trimming pared 8 bases from V and 5 bases from J, leaving 15 bases between. Germline V lookup: CDR1 SNHLY, CDR2 FYNNEI. The chain's CDR3 is CASSERGQTEAFF. In DNA form, the CDR3 reads TGTGCCAGCTCAGAACGAGGACAGACTGAAGCTTTCTTT.

The chain links TRBV6-5 to TRBJ2-7; the D is unclear. The germline gives CDR1 MNHEY, CDR2 SVGAGI. Trimming took 7 bases from V and 1 from J, leaving 14 bases between them. CDR3 size: 14 residues. CDR3 in DNA: TGTGCCAGCATCTTAAGGTCAACATCCTACGAGCAGTACTTC. Protein product: CASILRSTSYEQYF.

This chain links TRBV6-5 with TRBJ2-3; D ambiguous. Trimming took off 2 bases at V and 4 bases at J, with 13 bases between the two ends. The germline V gene has CDR1 MNHEY and CDR2 SVGAGI. There are 15 residues in the CDR3. CDR3: CASSYPWGGADTQYF. The CDR3 region has the DNA TGTGCCAGCAGTTACCCCTGGGGTGGCGCAGATACGCAGTATTTT.

This clone is medium-sized (0.01 to 0.1%) within its sample. The chain joins TRBV7-3 to TRBJ1-1; D ambiguous. Between the trimmed V and J ends, which lost 2 bases and 0 bases, there was a span of 4 bases. The length of the CDR3 is 13 residues. Germline V gives CDR1 SGHTA, CDR2 FQGTGA. In nucleotides, the CDR3 is TGTGCCAGCAGCTTATTTATGAACACTGAAGCTTTCTTT. Translating gives CASSLFMNTEAFF.

This chain uses TRBV5-6 with TRBJ1-5; no clear D. V lost 0 bases and J lost 2, with 12 bases in between. This CDR3 region has 16 residues. Per germline, CDR1 SGHDT and CDR2 YYEEEE. For the CDR3, the DNA is TGTGCCAGCAGCTTGGCCACGGGTGGGGGCAATCAGCCCCAGCATTTT. Translated: CASSLATGGGNQPQHF.

The chain links TRBV9 to TRBJ1-4; D possibly corresponds to TRBD1 (5 bases). The CDR3 covers 12 residues. Germline lookup yields CDR1 SGDLS and CDR2 YYNGEE. The germline V and J ends were trimmed by 4 bases and 10 bases, with 11 bases remaining between them. DNA for the CDR3: TGTGCCAGCAGCCCAGATGGGGGAAAACTGTTTTTT. It encodes CASSPDGGKLFF.

The V gene is TRBV5-1, the J gene TRBJ1-3, with 7 nucleotides matching TRBD1. The germline gives CDR1 SGHRS, CDR2 YFSETQ. Germline trimming cut 4 bases from V and 2 bases from J; bases unmatched to any gene: 9. This CDR3 contains 16 residues. The CDR3 coding sequence is TGCGCCAGCAGCCTTTATTTTCAGGGGGCTGGAAACACCATATATTTT. The encoded protein is CASSLYFQGAGNTIYF.

The chain has TRBV7-6 and TRBJ2-5; 8 nucleotides align to TRBD1. The CDR3 length is 14 residues. The trim removed 4 bases at V and 6 bases at J, leaving 7 bases unmatched. Germline V gives CDR1 SGHVS, CDR2 FNYEAQ. The CDR3 sequence: CASSSGGYSKTQYF. CDR3 DNA sequence: TGTGCCAGCAGCTCAGGGGGCTATAGTAAGACCCAGTACTTC.

The V gene is TRBV20-1, the J gene TRBJ1-4; D gene uncertain. From germline, CDR1 is DFQATT and CDR2 SNEGSKA (reference sequence). The CDR3 extends over 11 amino acids. CDR3 residues: CSGRPNEKLFF. The CDR3 bases are TGCAGCGGCAGGCCTAATGAAAAACTGTTTTTT.